The entry below gives a single T cell receptor beta chain sequence along with its context. The sample comes from a study of shared clonotypes between healthy human individuals. The CDR3 is made up of 18 amino acids. Germline V gene sequence: CDR1 LNHDA, CDR2 SQIVND (reference sequence). V was shortened by 4 bases and J by 0 bases, with 19 bases between the two germline ends. Here immunoSEQ multiplex PCR was the method, and the copy in TCRdb shows in-frame clones only, minus some. The sample lists about 2.5 million clones, roughly 90% occurring once. V gene TRBV19 combines with J gene TRBJ1-5, with D possibly being TRBD1 (6 bases). Sequenced: naive CD4+ T cells from PBMCs. Described subset: CD45RA+ positively selected. The origin of this receptor is a young man in good health. Some clones in this sample may be carry-over from other donors' samples. The CDR3 DNA reads as TGTGCCAGTAGTACAGGGGTCCCCAGCACGTATAGCAATCAGCCCCAGCATTTT. Protein sequence: CASSTGVPSTYSNQPQHF.